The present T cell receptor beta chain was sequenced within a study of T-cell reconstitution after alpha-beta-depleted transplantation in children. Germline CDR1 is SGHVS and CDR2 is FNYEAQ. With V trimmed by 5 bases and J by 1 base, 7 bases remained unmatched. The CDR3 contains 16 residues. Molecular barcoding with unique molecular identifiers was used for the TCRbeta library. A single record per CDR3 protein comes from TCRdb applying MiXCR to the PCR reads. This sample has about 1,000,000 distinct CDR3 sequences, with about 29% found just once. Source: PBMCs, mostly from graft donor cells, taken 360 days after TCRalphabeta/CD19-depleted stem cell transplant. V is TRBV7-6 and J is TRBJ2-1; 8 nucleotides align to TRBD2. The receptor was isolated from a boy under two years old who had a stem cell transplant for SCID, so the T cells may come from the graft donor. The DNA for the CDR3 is TGTGCCAGCAGCCCAAGCGGGGGACTTTCCTACAATGAGCAGTTCTTC. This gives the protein CASSPSGGLSYNEQFF.